The entry below gives a single TCR beta chain sequence along with its context. It has no known antigen specificity. No quality values exist for individual bases; no much larger clone is one base distant. This sample is drawn from a study of CD8+ T cells in alopecia areata (dated by TCRdb to the late 2010s). Background for the entire study: The treated patients, all with moderate-to-severe alopecia areata, were enrolled in an open-label pilot trial of oral tofacitinib given at 5 to 10 mg twice daily. Patients received tofacitinib for 6 to 18 months and were then followed off drug for 6 months to check for delayed response and recurrence. Disease severity in treated patients was measured with the SALT score, which quantifies the percentage of affected scalp surface area. In both human patients and the C3H/HeJ mouse model, the study applied high-throughput TCRbeta sequencing to look at T cell clonal expansion in alopecia areata. On the human side, TCRbeta sequencing was run on scalp tissue and on sorted CD4+ and CD8+ peripheral blood T cells from healthy controls and from alopecia areata patients with either patchy or totalis/universalis disease. Tofacitinib-treated patients had biopsies at baseline and at 4 and 24 weeks of treatment, with a later scalp biopsy in several patients. Scalp clonality was compared among normal scalp (n=4), patchy alopecia areata scalp (n=8), and alopecia totalis/universalis scalp (n=8). The RNA source kit depended on sample type: the PAXgene miRNA kit for fixed scalp, the miRNeasy kit for PBMCs, and the RNeasy kit for mouse skin. immunoSEQ multiplex PCR using 35 Vbeta forward primers and 13 Jbeta reverse primers was used to amplify TCRbeta CDR3 regions.

Overall study outcomes, separate from this receptor: Because the treated cohort was small and included a single nonresponder, larger studies are needed to assess links between baseline CD8+ expansion and response. With tofacitinib, both scalp clonality and the number of expanded CD8+ clones among the top 100 scalp clones went down significantly. Higher clonality and more expanded CD8+ clones were observed in lesional scalp than in normal scalp, particularly in alopecia totalis/universalis, a finding suggestive of antigenic drive. Many expanded lesional clones were found to persist in scalp and blood during tofacitinib treatment, and relapse after treatment cessation may be partly explained by this persistence. Shared TCR sequences between patients were less evident than in mice, which may be partly attributable to HLA diversity in the patient population. Scalp TCR repertoire analysis is complicated because resident alphabeta T cells in normal human skin are also sequenced, whereas mouse skin is dominated by gammadelta T cells.

Based on the germline V gene, the CDR1 and CDR2 sequences are MNHEY and SVGAGI. Spanning cysteine to phenylalanine, the CDR3 consists of 13 amino acids. Only CDR3 DNA is held: 39 bases, read in frame from base 1. V is pared back by 6 bases and J by 1 base, with 9 bases lying between the germline termini. In the paper's terms, the time point label means: around 22 weeks on oral tofacitinib. The treatment or condition label of this sample denotes: oral pan-JAK inhibitor, 5-10 mg twice daily. Lesional scalp punch biopsies and peripheral blood were obtained from alopecia areata patients. PBMCs were isolated by density centrifugation and stained for CD3, CD4 and CD8, and CD4+ and CD8+ T cells were sorted on a FACSAria. The library relied on the immunoSEQ multiplex PCR assay. For TCR sequencing, RNA was extracted from every sample and reverse transcribed into cDNA to serve as template. First-strand cDNA was synthesized with SuperScript III using a 2:1 mix of oligo-dT and random hexamers. A synthetic immune receptor repertoire was used to gauge amplification bias, and whatever bias remained was removed computationally. In the source study's methods: After raw reads were preprocessed to remove errors, the CDR3 was defined following IMGT conventions as running from the conserved cysteine to phenylalanine. Clonality was computed by normalizing Shannon entropy by log2 of the number of productive unique TCRs and subtracting the result from 1. Whether scalp clones were CD4 or CD8 was inferred by matching scalp TCRbeta sequences against CD4 and CD8 repertoires sorted from blood. TCRdb limited this immuneACCESS table to in-frame rearrangements with V and J called. A share of clones is missing; checked studies link under half to unresolved V genes, and the rest is unexplained. D and trimming were read from the DNA, whereas the V and J calls and clone size are those reported in that table. Here the sample has 95,000 to 120,000 clones; 50% to 65% occur a single time. In total, the top ten clones hold approximately 3.6% of the sample.

The V gene is TRBV6-5 and the J gene is TRBJ1-1; TRBD1 is a weak D gene call, 5 bases matching. The sequencing used CD4+ T cells sorted from blood, collected at week 24, from a patient treated with tofacitinib. The clonotype originates from a human donor with alopecia areata. The DNA is as follows: TGTGCCAGCAGCCTCCAGGGGAACACTGAAGCTTTCTTT. This codes for CASSLQGNTEAFF.